The clone carrying this TCR beta chain was counted between two and nine times. The antigen is unknown. Some clones are missing from TCRdb's copy, which holds only in-frame ones; the method was immunoSEQ multiplex PCR. The table lists nearly 95,000 clones, roughly 85% of them singletons. The sample is drawn from a study of Ad26.COV2.S vaccination and SARS-CoV-2 variants. Broader study findings: People who got the vaccine had more spike-specific TCR breadth than people who got placebo. Similar non-spike TCR breadth was seen in vaccine and placebo recipients. Reportedly, after vaccination the spike-specific CD8+ and CD4+ T cell responses displayed substantial breadth. Quantification of TCR breadth and depth may have yielded underestimates of total T cell responses.

The sequenced sample was peripheral blood, obtained after recovery from COVID-19. This TCR came from a human donor who had recovered from COVID-19.

In DNA form, the CDR3 reads TGTGCCAGCAGTGAACGAGGGCCCGATTCACCCCTCCACTTT. It translates to CASSERGPDSPLHF. The genes are TRBV2 and TRBJ1-6; D remains unclear. The germline V gene has CDR1 SNHLY and CDR2 FYNNEI. V was pared by 2 bases and J by 8 bases, with 10 bases between. CDR3 size: 14 residues.